This TCR beta chain was captured in a study of cytomegalovirus exposure and HLA in healthy donors. Whole-study findings and limits: Fewer N-insertions than the approximately 680-donor mean were reportedly shown by an Asian-associated ancestry cluster in a later analysis. Solely CMV serostatus was available to characterize immune exposure.

The CDR3 totals 16 residues. With V trimmed by 7 bases and J by 2 bases, 10 bases remained unmatched. CDR1 is SNHLY, CDR2 FYNNEI, per germline. The PCR used 60 Vbeta and 13 Jbeta primers. Sequencing was performed with immunoSEQ multiplex PCR; in TCRdb, only in-frame clones are kept and a portion is missing. The table has about 91,000 clones, 55% to 65% seen once. Points on this clone: Its antigen is as yet unknown.

The clonotype comes from a human donor in good health. The chain carries TRBV2 and TRBJ2-3, with 9 bases identical to TRBD1. What was sequenced was PBMCs. The CDR3 is CASTSGRDRATDTQYF. The CDR3 nucleotides read TGTGCCAGCACTTCGGGCAGGGACAGGGCCACAGATACGCAGTATTTT.